This T cell receptor (beta chain) comes out of a study of T cell responses to AZD1222 COVID-19 vaccine (dated by TCRdb to the early 2020s). Describing the broader study: TCR sequencing covered more than 230 trial participants: 207 given two doses of AZD1222 and 26 given two doses of MenACWY control vaccine. Trial participants were enrolled into age subgroups of 18-55, 56-69 and 70-plus years, which contained approximately 150, 28 and 58 TCR-sequenced participants, respectively.

The CDR3 regions of human TCRbeta chains were analyzed by immunosequencing. In the source study's methods: TCRs in the repertoires were compared against a reference library of SARS-CoV-2-specific TCRs that had been generated with the MIRA antigen-specificity platform. Breadth was defined as the fraction of unique TCRs that were SARS-CoV-2-associated, and depth was defined as the fraction of total T cells that were SARS-CoV-2-associated. Each spike-specific TCR was assigned to its reactive spike region and to a CD4 or CD8 class using the MIRA data. Log10-transformed breadth and depth values were compared by one-way ANOVA with Sidak's multiple comparisons tests. The source is immuneACCESS, and TCRdb retained only in-frame sequences with V and J called. Part of the clones is not carried over; for the studies checked, unresolved V genes explain less than half of this, and the remainder is unexplained. The V and J calls and the clone size are those of that table, but D and trimming were determined from the DNA. This sample is represented by 180,000 or so clones; approximately 91% of them were singletons. The ten biggest clones cover over 1.5% of the sample.

The sample's time point label, in plain terms: about 28 days (+/-7) after the second vaccine dose. AZD1222 recipients whose second dose came at about 4 weeks and those whose second dose came at about 12 weeks were combined into one group, since spike-specific TCR depth and breadth did not differ between the two schedules. The vaccinee samples were drawn from two UK trials, COV001 and COV002, one of which was a single-blind randomized controlled phase 2/3 trial testing AZD1222 (ChAdOx1 nCoV-19) in healthy adults. For TCRbeta chain sequencing, PBMC samples from trial participants were taken at day 0 and at day 28 after the second dose. Details on this clone: No cognate antigen has been identified for it. The sample holds no much larger clone one base away, and base qualities are not on file.

Trimming at the junction amounts to 3 bases on V and 4 bases on J, and the germline ends lie 9 bases apart. Spanning cysteine to phenylalanine, the CDR3 consists of 13 amino acids. Only the CDR3 portion is preserved as DNA: 39 bases, with reading frame beginning at the first base. Study-wide conclusions, independent of this receptor: After two AZD1222 doses, spike-specific TCR breadth and depth were significantly higher than at day 0 and than in MenACWY recipients. Reportedly, almost half of the unique spike-specific TCRs recognized epitopes lying outside the regions that are mutated in the B.1.351 and B.1.1.7 variants. In the small 56-69-year group, the increase in depth fell short of significance, most likely because of low power. CD4 TCRs associated with the vaccine covered the entire spike protein, and the dominant responses were in regions 160-218 and 743-854. Conclusions about previously exposed vaccinees were limited because only six AZD1222 recipients were SARS-CoV-2 seropositive at baseline. Participants were mostly white British and included more females than males, and it was suggested by the authors that clonal diversity may have been underestimated. Because no day 14 peak-response samples were available, the repertoires could be characterized only after the peak T cell response.

The specimen comprised peripheral blood, sampled 28 days after the second AZD1222 dose. The receptor's source is an adult who received the AZD1222 COVID-19 vaccine. This chain joins TRBV12-3 or TRBV12-4 to TRBJ1-2; the D gene cannot be named for sure. The CDR3 protein sequence reads: CASSFGGGYGYTF. The bases read TGTGCCAGCAGTTTTGGTGGCGGCTATGGCTACACCTTC.